These T cell receptor beta chains were read from a single sample in a study of brain metastases from non-small cell lung cancer. The assay was immunoSEQ multiplex PCR, and TCRdb's table has in-frame clones only and misses some. The sample lists 2,500 to 3,500 clones; 85% to 90% were seen once. The sample comprised primary lung tumor tissue. The source of these receptors is a donor aged 40 or over with non-small cell lung cancer. CDR3s include the opening cysteine and the closing phenylalanine or tryptophan. D genes are given only for firm matches. A clone size is listed for some rows: how often the clone was seen (once, few, many), or a class if it is expanded.

>NA|TRBV9|TRBJ2-1|NA
CASSVRVDSRSSYNEQFF
TGTGCCAGCAGCGTAAGAGTAGACAGCAGGAGCTCCTACAATGAGCAGTTCTTC
>TRBD1|TRBV10-3|TRBJ1-2|NA
CAIKGTGTSYSEGYTF
TGTGCCATCAAAGGGACAGGGACCTCTTACTCGGAGGGCTACACCTTC
>NA|TRBV5-1|TRBJ1-2|few
CASRKSPQAGTLGYGYTF
TGCGCCAGCAGGAAATCGCCCCAGGCGGGGACTCTTGGCTACGGCTACACCTTC
>NA|TRBV20-1|TRBJ2-3|NA
CSASIAGYTDTQYF
TGCAGTGCTAGTATCGCAGGCTACACAGATACGCAGTATTTT
>TRBD2|TRBV7-8|TRBJ2-7|NA
CASSLVTSGRALFF
TGTGCCAGCAGCTTAGTAACCAGCGGGAGGGCCTTGTTCTTC
>TRBD1|TRBV2|TRBJ1-1|NA
CASSLGGSGTEAFF
TGTGCCAGCAGCCTAGGGGGCTCTGGGACTGAAGCTTTCTTT
>NA|TRBV3-1/TRBV3-2|TRBJ1-1|NA
CASSQNKGGTNTEAFF
TGTGCCAGCAGCCAAAACAAGGGAGGGACGAACACTGAAGCTTTCTTT
>TRBD2|TRBV30|TRBJ2-1|NA
CAWSVRSGRSGEQFF
TGTGCCTGGAGTGTACGAAGCGGGAGAAGCGGGGAGCAGTTCTTC
>NA|TRBV13|TRBJ2-2|NA
CASRVLSWGSGELFF
TGTGCCAGCAGGGTGTTATCTTGGGGTTCCGGGGAGCTGTTTTTT
>NA|TRBV6-1|TRBJ1-6|NA
CASSDQSHSPLHF
TGTGCCAGCAGTGACCAGAGTCATTCACCCCTCCACTTT
>TRBD1|TRBV2|TRBJ2-1|NA
CASSRDSSYNEQFF
TGTGCCAGCAGCCGGGACAGTTCATACAATGAGCAGTTCTTC
>NA|TRBV14|TRBJ1-2|NA
CASSQDGSRVGGLYGYTF
TGTGCCAGCAGCCAAGATGGGTCCCGGGTTGGGGGCCTCTATGGCTACACCTTC
>TRBD1|TRBV25-1|TRBJ2-7|NA
CASSEYSGQKIYEQYF
TGTGCCAGCAGTGAATACTCGGGACAGAAAATCTACGAGCAGTACTTC
>TRBD1|TRBV19|TRBJ1-4|NA
CASSIYSGQGNEKLFF
TGTGCCAGTAGTATATATTCGGGACAGGGGAATGAAAAACTGTTTTTT
>NA|TRBV7-8|TRBJ1-4|NA
CASSPGGNIGKLFF
TGTGCCAGCAGCCCGGGGGGGAATATAGGAAAACTGTTTTTT
>NA|TRBV2|TRBJ1-2|once
CASSESRTVYGYTF
TGTGCCAGCAGTGAAAGCAGGACCGTCTATGGCTACACCTTC
>NA|TRBV6-5|TRBJ2-7|NA
CASRQRLPYEQYF
TGTGCCAGCCGACAGAGACTCCCTTACGAGCAATACTTC
>TRBD2|TRBV15|TRBJ2-3|NA
CATSRTAGDTDTQYF
TGTGCCACCAGCAGAACGGCGGGAGACACAGATACGCAGTATTTT
>NA|TRBV5-1|TRBJ1-1|NA
CASTRTRMNTEAFF
TGCGCCAGCACCCGGACAAGGATGAACACTGAAGCTTTCTTT
>NA|TRBV15|TRBJ1-1|NA
CATSREPQVGTEAFF
TGTGCCACCAGCAGAGAGCCTCAGGTCGGCACTGAAGCTTTCTTT
>NA|TRBV30|TRBJ1-1|NA
CAWSWPPRTEAFF
TGTGCCTGGAGTTGGCCCCCTAGGACTGAAGCTTTCTTT
>NA|TRBV18|TRBJ2-3|once
CVSSPTGITSTDTQYF
TGTGTCAGCTCACCCACAGGGATTACTAGTACAGATACGCAGTATTTT
>NA|TRBV4-2|TRBJ1-6|NA
CASSQDSTTRNSPLHF
TGTGCCAGCAGCCAAGATTCGACGACCAGAAATTCACCCCTCCATTTT
>NA|TRBV6-5|TRBJ2-3|NA
CASSAGRDTQYF
TGTGCCAGCAGCGCAGGGAGGGATACGCAGTATTTT
>NA|TRBV10-3|TRBJ1-2|once
CAISAEVQVDYGYTF
TGTGCCATCAGCGCGGAGGTACAGGTTGACTATGGCTACACCTTC
>NA|TRBV4-3|TRBJ1-4|NA
CASSPAGTTNEKLFF
TGCGCCAGCAGCCCTGCTGGGACAACTAATGAAAAACTGTTTTTT
>NA|TRBV6-6|TRBJ1-3|NA
CASSTGSSGNTIYF
TGTGCCAGCAGTACGGGGAGCTCTGGAAACACCATATATTTT
>TRBD2|TRBV7-9|TRBJ2-5|NA
CASSFKRDQVQETQYF
TGTGCCAGCAGCTTCAAGCGGGACCAAGTTCAAGAGACCCAGTACTTC
>NA|TRBV18|TRBJ2-3|NA
CASSRISGYTDTQYF
TGTGCCAGCTCGCGAATTAGCGGTTACACAGATACGCAGTATTTT
>NA|TRBV19|TRBJ2-7|NA
CASSPLSGSYEQYF
TGTGCCAGTAGTCCCTTATCGGGCTCCTACGAGCAGTACTTC
>NA|TRBV6-2/TRBV6-3|TRBJ2-3|NA
CASSLLEGTDTQYF
TGTGCCAGCAGCCTCCTGGAGGGCACAGATACGCAATATTTT
>NA|TRBV7-2|TRBJ1-5|few
CASSLGPSGQPQHF
TGTGCCAGCAGCTTAGGCCCCTCCGGGCAGCCCCAGCATTTT
>NA|TRBV5-5|TRBJ2-3|NA
CASSPDLDTNTQYF
TGTGCCAGCAGCCCGGACTTAGACACAAATACGCAGTATTTT
>NA|TRBV9|TRBJ2-5|NA
CASSRDLGGTQYF
TGTGCCAGCAGTCGGGACCTAGGAGGGACCCAGTACTTC
>TRBD1|TRBV5-1|TRBJ1-4|NA
CASRWDRDNEKLFF
TGCGCCAGCAGGTGGGACAGGGATAATGAAAAACTGTTTTTT
>NA|TRBV7-3|TRBJ2-2|NA
CASRIEQVGELFF
TGTGCCAGCAGGATTGAGCAGGTCGGGGAGCTGTTTTTT
>NA|TRBV28|TRBJ2-7|few
CASSWTDYEQYF
TGTGCCAGCAGTTGGACAGACTACGAGCAGTACTTC
>NA|TRBV2|TRBJ1-1|NA
CASSDRQSNIEAFF
TGTGCCAGCAGTGACAGGCAGTCCAACATTGAAGCTTTCTTT
>NA|TRBV7-2|TRBJ2-2|NA
CASSRTAQNTGELFF
TGTGCCAGCAGCCGGACAGCGCAAAACACCGGGGAGCTGTTTTTT
>NA|TRBV19|TRBJ1-2|NA
CASSIDFFGANYGYTF
TGTGCCAGTAGTATAGATTTCTTCGGAGCTAACTATGGCTACACCTTC
>TRBD1|TRBV25-1|TRBJ1-4|NA
CASSEALGGRHEKLFF
TGTGCCAGCAGTGAAGCGCTAGGGGGCCGGCATGAAAAACTGTTTTTT
>NA|TRBV4-3|TRBJ2-5|few
CASSQDTAKETQYF
TGCGCCAGCAGCCAAGATACGGCGAAAGAGACCCAGTACTTC
>NA|TRBV5-8|TRBJ2-3|NA
CASSWRGTRGDTQYF
TGTGCCAGCAGCTGGAGGGGGACCCGTGGAGATACGCAGTATTTT
>NA|TRBV2|TRBJ1-4|NA
CASSGRIKREKLFF
TGTGCCAGCAGTGGCAGGATAAAAAGGGAAAAACTGTTTTTT
>NA|TRBV5-6|TRBJ1-4|NA
CASSLYPGNEKLFF
TGTGCCAGCAGCTTGTATCCAGGGAACGAAAAACTGTTTTTT
>NA|TRBV5-5|TRBJ1-6|NA
CASSPLDQRGQRNSPLHF
TGTGCCAGCAGCCCACTAGACCAGCGTGGACAGCGGAATTCACCCCTCCACTTT
>TRBD2|TRBV7-3|TRBJ2-7|once
CASSLGGTSCEQYF
TGTGCCAGCAGCTTAGGTGGGACTAGTTGCGAGCAGTACTTC
>NA|TRBV30|TRBJ2-7|NA
CARGRSGEQYF
TGTGCCCGGGGGCGGTCGGGCGAGCAGTACTTC
>TRBD1|TRBV19|TRBJ1-2|NA
CASSSAGGNYGYTF
TGTGCCAGTAGCTCTGCAGGGGGGAACTATGGCTACACCTTC
>NA|TRBV10-3|TRBJ2-5|NA
CAISESQWGQETQYF
TGTGCCATCAGTGAGTCACAGTGGGGCCAAGAGACCCAGTACTTC
>NA|TRBV7-2|TRBJ1-6|NA
CASSLQGGSPLHF
TGTGCCAGCAGCTTACAGGGTGGTTCACCCCTCCACTTT
>NA|TRBV12-3/TRBV12-4|TRBJ2-4|NA
CASSFEGRNIQYF
TGTGCCAGCAGTTTTGAGGGTCGAAACATTCAGTACTTT
>NA|TRBV5-1|TRBJ2-1|NA
CASSLGVLAVHKQFF
TGCGCCAGCAGCTTGGGGGTCTTAGCGGTCCATAAGCAGTTCTTC
>TRBD1|TRBV2|TRBJ2-2|NA
CASSGRDREHAGELFF
TGTGCCAGCAGTGGGAGGGACAGGGAACACGCCGGGGAGCTGTTTTTT
>TRBD1|TRBV27|TRBJ1-2|NA
CASSYRGFGYGYTF
TGTGCCAGCAGCTACAGGGGCTTTGGATATGGCTACACCTTC
>NA|TRBV5-1|TRBJ1-5|NA
CASSLFGGRNQPQHF
TGCGCCAGCAGCCTCTTTGGGGGGCGAAATCAGCCCCAGCATTTT
>NA|TRBV27|TRBJ2-1|NA
CASSFFAGVVNEQFF
TGTGCCAGCAGTTTTTTTGCGGGTGTAGTCAATGAGCAGTTCTTC
>NA|TRBV6-5|TRBJ1-1|NA
CASPDRTANTEAFF
TGTGCCAGCCCTGACCGTACAGCGAACACTGAAGCTTTCTTT
>TRBD1|TRBV5-1|TRBJ1-2|NA
CASSSMGQIYGYTF
TGCGCCAGCAGCTCCATGGGACAGATCTATGGCTACACCTTC